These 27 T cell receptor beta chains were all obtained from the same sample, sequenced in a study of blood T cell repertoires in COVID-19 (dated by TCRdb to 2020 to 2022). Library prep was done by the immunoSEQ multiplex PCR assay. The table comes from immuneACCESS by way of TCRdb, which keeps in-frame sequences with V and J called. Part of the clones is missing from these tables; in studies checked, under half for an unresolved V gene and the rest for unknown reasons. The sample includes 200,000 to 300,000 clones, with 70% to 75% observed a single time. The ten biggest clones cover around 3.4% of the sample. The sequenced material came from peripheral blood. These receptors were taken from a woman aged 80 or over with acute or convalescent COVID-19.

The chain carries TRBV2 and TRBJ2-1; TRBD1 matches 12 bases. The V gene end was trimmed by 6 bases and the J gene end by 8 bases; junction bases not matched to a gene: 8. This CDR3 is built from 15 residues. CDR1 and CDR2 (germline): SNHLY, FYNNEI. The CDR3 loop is CASSARDRGLDEQFF. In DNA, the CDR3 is TGTGCCAGCAGCGCCCGGGACAGGGGGCTCGATGAGCAGTTCTTC.

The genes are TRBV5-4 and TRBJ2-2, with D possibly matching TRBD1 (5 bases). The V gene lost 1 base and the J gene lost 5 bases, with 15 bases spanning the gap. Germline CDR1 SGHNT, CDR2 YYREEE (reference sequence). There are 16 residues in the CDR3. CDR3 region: CASSLYQGPRTGELFF. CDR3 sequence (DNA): TGTGCCAGCAGCTTGTATCAGGGTCCCCGTACCGGGGAGCTGTTTTTT.

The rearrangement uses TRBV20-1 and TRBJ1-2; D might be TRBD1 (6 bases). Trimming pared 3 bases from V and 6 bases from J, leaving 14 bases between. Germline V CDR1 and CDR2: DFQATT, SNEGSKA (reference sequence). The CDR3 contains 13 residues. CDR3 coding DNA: TGCAGTGCTAGTGCCCCGGCAGGGGATGGCTACACCTTC. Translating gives CSASAPAGDGYTF.

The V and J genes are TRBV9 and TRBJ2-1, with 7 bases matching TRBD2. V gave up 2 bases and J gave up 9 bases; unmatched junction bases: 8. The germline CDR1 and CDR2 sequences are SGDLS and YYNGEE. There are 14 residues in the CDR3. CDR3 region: CASSVTGGSFEQFF. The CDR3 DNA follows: TGTGCCAGCAGCGTGACGGGAGGAAGTTTTGAGCAGTTCTTC.

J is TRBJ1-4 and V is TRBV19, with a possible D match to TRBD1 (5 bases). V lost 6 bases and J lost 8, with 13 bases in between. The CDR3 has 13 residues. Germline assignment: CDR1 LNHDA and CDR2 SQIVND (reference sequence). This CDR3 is CASRGEGVEKLFF. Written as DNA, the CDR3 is TGTGCCAGTAGAGGGGAGGGAGTCGAAAAACTGTTTTTT.

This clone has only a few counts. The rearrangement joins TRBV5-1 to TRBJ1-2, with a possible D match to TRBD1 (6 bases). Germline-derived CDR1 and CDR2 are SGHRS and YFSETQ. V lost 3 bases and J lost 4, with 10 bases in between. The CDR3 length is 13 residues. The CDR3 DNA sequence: TGCGCCAGCAGCTCCGGACAGTCCTATGGCTACACCTTC. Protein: CASSSGQSYGYTF.

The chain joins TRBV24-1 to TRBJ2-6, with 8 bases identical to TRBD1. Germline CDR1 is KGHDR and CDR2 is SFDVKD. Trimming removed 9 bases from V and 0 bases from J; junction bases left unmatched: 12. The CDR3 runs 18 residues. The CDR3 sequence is CATPVSDRGTSGANVLTF. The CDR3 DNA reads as TGTGCCACCCCCGTTTCTGACAGGGGAACCTCTGGGGCCAACGTCCTGACTTTC.

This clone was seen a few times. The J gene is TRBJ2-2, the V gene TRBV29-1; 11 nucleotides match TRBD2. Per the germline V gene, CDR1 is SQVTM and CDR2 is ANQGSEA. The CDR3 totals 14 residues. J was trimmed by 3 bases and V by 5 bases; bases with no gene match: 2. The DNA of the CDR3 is TGCAGCGTTAGACTAGCGGGACACACCGGGGAGCTGTTTTTT. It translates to CSVRLAGHTGELFF.

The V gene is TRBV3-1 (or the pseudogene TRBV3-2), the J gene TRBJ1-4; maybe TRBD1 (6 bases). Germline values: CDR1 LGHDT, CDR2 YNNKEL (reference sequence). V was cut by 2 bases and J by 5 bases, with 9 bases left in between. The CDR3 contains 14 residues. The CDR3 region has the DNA TGTGCCAGCAGCCAAAGGGGGGGGAATGAAAAACTGTTTTTT. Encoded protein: CASSQRGGNEKLFF.

As DNA, the CDR3 is TGTGCCAGCAGCTGGGGACTAAACACTGAAGCTTTCTTT. The encoded protein is CASSWGLNTEAFF. The chain combines TRBV7-2 with TRBJ1-1; TRBD1 is a possible D gene (5 bases). Germline V lookup: CDR1 SGHTA, CDR2 FQGNSA. CDR3 length equals 13 residues. The V and J ends lost 4 bases and 2 bases respectively, with 8 bases between them.

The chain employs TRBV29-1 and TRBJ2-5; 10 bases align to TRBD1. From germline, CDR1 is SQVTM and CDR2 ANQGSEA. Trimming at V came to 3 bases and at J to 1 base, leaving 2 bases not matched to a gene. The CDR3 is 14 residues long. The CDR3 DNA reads TGCAGCGTTGAGGGACAGGGGTCCCAAGAGACCCAGTACTTC. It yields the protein CSVEGQGSQETQYF. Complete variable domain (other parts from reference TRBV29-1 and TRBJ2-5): SAVISQKPSRDICQRGTSLTIQCQVDSQVTMMFWYRQQPGQSLTLIATANQGSEATYESGFVIDKFPISRPNLTFSTLTVSNMSPEDSSIYLCSVEGQGSQETQYFGPGTRLLVL.

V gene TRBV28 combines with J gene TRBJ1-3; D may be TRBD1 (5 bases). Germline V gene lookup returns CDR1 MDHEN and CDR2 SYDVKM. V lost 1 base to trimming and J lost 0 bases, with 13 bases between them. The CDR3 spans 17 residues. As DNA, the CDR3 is TGTGCCAGCAGTTTATCCACAGGACGGTTCTCTGGAAACACCATATATTTT. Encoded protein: CASSLSTGRFSGNTIYF. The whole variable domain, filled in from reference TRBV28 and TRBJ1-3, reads DVKVTQSSRYLVKRTGEKVFLECVQDMDHENMFWYRQDPGLGLRLIYFSYDVKMKEKGDIPEGYSVSREKKERFSLILESASTNQTSMYLCASSLSTGRFSGNTIYFGEGSWLTVV.

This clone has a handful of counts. The CDR3 reads CASSQVPGAGNTIYF. As DNA, the CDR3 is TGTGCCAGCAGCCAAGTTCCAGGGGCAGGAAACACCATATATTTT. The chain carries TRBV3-1 (or the pseudogene TRBV3-2) and TRBJ1-3, with a weak D call TRBD1 (6 bases). Between the trimmed V and J ends, which lost 1 base and 4 bases, there was a span of 11 bases. CDR1 and CDR2 (germline): LGHDT, YNNKEL (reference sequence). The CDR3 length is 15 residues.

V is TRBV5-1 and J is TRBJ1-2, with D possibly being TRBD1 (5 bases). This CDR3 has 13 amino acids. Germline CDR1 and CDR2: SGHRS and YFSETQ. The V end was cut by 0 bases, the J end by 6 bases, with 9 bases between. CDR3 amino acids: CASSLGPGDGYTF. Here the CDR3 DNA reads TGCGCCAGCAGCTTGGGTCCGGGGGATGGCTACACCTTC.

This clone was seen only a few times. In DNA form, the CDR3 reads TGTGCCAGCAGTTACTCTGGGGGGAGCGGGGCCAACGTCCTGACTTTC. Translation: CASSYSGGSGANVLTF. V usage is TRBV6-6 and J usage is TRBJ2-6, with a possible D match to TRBD2 (6 bases). V shed 0 bases and J shed 4 bases, with 10 bases lying between them. This CDR3 spans 16 amino acids. CDR1 is MNHNY, CDR2 SVGAGI, per germline (reference sequence).

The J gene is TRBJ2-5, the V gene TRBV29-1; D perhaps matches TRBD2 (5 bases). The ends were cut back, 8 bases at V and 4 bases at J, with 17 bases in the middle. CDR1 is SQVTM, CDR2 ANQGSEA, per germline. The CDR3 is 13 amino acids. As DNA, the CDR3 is TGCAGCACCCCTTTAACGGGGTTAGAGACCCAGTACTTC. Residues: CSTPLTGLETQYF.

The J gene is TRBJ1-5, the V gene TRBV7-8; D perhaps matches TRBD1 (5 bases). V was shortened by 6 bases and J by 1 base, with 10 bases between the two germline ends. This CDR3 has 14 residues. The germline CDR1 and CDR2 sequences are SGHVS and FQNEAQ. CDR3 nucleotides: TGTGCCAGCAGTGGACACTTAAGCAATCAGCCCCAGCATTTT. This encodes CASSGHLSNQPQHF.

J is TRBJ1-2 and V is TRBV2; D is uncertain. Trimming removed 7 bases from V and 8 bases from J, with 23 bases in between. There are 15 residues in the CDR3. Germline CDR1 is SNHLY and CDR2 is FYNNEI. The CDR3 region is CASNFNTLGERGYTF. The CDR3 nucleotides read TGTGCCAGCAATTTTAATACCCTCGGGGAGCGGGGCTACACCTTC.

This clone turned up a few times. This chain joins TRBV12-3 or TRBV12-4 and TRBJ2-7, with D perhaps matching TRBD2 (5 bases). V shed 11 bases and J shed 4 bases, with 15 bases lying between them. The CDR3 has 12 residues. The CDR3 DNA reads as TGTGCCCCGGGGTTCGGGGAGTACGAGCAGTACTTC. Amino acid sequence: CAPGFGEYEQYF.

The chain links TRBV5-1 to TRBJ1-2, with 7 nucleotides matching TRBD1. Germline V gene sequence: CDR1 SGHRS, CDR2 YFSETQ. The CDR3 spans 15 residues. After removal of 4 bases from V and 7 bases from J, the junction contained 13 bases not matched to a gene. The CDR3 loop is CASSASAGTEAGYTF. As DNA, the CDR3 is TGCGCCAGCAGCGCGTCGGCCGGGACAGAGGCTGGCTACACCTTC. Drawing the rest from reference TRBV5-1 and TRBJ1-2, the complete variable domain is KAGVTQTPRYLIKTRGQQVTLSCSPISGHRSVSWYQQTPGQGLQFLFEYFSETQRNKGNFPGRFSGRQFSNSRSEMNVSTLELGDSALYLCASSASAGTEAGYTFGSGTRLTVV.

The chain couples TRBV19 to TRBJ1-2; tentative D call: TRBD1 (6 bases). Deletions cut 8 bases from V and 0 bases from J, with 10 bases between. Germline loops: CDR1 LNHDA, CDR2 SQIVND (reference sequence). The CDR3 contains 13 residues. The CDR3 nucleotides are TGTGCCAGTTCGACAGGAGCTAACTATGGCTACACCTTC. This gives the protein CASSTGANYGYTF.

The CDR3 loop is CASSGGPGTGNQPQHF. The CDR3 coding sequence is TGTGCCAGCAGTGGGGGGCCTGGGACGGGCAATCAGCCCCAGCATTTT. The chain is built from TRBV2 and TRBJ1-5; TRBD1 is a possible D gene (6 bases). In germline, CDR1 is SNHLY, CDR2 FYNNEI. The CDR3 extends over 16 amino acids. V shed 4 bases and J shed 2 bases, with 15 bases lying between them.

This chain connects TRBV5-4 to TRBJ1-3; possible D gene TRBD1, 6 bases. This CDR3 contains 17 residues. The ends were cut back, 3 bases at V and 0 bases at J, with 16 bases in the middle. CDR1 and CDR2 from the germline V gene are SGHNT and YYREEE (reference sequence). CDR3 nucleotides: TGTGCCAGCAGCTCGAAAACGACAGGCCCCTCTGGAAACACCATATATTTT. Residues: CASSSKTTGPSGNTIYF.

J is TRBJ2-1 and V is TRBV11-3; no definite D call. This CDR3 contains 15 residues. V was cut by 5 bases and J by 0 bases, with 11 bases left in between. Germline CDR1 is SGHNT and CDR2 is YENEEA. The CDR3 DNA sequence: TGTGCCAGCAGCATGGTCCCTAGCTCCTACAATGAGCAGTTCTTC. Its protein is CASSMVPSSYNEQFF.

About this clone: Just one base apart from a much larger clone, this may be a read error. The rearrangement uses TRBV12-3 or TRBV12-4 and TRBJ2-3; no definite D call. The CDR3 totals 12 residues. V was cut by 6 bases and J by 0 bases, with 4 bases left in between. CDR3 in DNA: TGTGCCAGCAGCCTTAGCACAGATACGCAGTATTTT. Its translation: CASSLSTDTQYF.

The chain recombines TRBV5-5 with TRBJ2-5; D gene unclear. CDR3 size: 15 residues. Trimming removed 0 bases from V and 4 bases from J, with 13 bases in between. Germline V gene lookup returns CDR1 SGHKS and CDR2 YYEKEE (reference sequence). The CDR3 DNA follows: TGTGCCAGCAGCTTGGGAAGGAGCCGAGGAGAGACCCAGTACTTC. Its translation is CASSLGRSRGETQYF.

The CDR3 region is CSVPGNYGYTF. The CDR3 nucleotides are TGCAGTGTGCCCGGGAACTATGGCTACACCTTC. This chain connects TRBV20-1 to TRBJ1-2; no clear D. This CDR3 is 11 amino acids long. Germline V CDR1 and CDR2: DFQATT, SNEGSKA (reference sequence). V lost 7 bases and J 2 bases, leaving 8 bases between the germline ends.